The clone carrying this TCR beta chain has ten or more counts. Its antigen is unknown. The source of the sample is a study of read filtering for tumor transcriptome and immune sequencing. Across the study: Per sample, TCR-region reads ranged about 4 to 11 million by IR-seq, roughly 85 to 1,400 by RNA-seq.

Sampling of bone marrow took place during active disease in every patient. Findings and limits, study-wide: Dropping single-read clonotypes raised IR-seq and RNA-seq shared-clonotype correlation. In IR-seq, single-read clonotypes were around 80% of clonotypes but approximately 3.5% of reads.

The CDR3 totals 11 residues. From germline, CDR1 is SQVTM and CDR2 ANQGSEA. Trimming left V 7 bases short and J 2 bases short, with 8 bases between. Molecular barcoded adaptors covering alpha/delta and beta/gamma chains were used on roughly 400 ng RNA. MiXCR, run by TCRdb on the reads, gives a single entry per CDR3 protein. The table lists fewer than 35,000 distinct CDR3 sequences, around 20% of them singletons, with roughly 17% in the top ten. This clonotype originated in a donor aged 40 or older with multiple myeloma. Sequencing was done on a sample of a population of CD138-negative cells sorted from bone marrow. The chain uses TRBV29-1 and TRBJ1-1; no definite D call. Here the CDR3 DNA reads TGCAGCGGGAGTTCAAACACTGAAGCTTTCTTT. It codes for CSGSSNTEAFF. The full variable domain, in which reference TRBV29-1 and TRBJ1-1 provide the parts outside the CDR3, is SAVISQKPSRDICQRGTSLTIQCQVDSQVTMMFWYRQQPGQSLTLIATANQGSEATYESGFVIDKFPISRPNLTFSTLTVSNMSPEDSSIYLCSGSSNTEAFFGQGTRLTVV.